This is a list of T cell receptor beta chains from one sample in a study of graft-versus-host responses after intestinal transplantation. Method: immunoSEQ multiplex PCR; TCRdb's copy keeps in-frame clones and lacks some. The repertoire holds around 19,000 clones, with about half as singletons. The sample in question was alloreactive CD4+ T cells from a mixed lymphocyte reaction culture, obtained before intestinal transplant. The receptors come from a human patient who received an intestinal transplant. The CDR3 runs from the conserved cysteine through the conserved F or W. Each record gives: V gene, D gene, clone size, J gene, CDR3 protein, CDR3 DNA. A D gene is named only where the DNA matches it firmly. Clone size appears in some rows only: once, few, many, or a class for an expanded clone.

V gene: TRBV6-1; D gene: TRBD2; clone size: NA; J gene: TRBJ2-3; CDR3 protein: CASSGQRGDWADTQYF; CDR3 DNA: TGTGCCAGCAGTGGACAGCGGGGGGACTGGGCAGATACGCAGTATTTT
V gene: TRBV5-4; D gene: NA; clone size: NA; J gene: TRBJ2-3; CDR3 protein: CASSLAVPPYTQYF; CDR3 DNA: TGTGCCAGCAGCTTGGCGGTCCCCCCATATACGCAGTATTTT
V gene: TRBV10-3; D gene: NA; clone size: once; J gene: TRBJ1-5; CDR3 protein: CAISDGLLGQPQHF; CDR3 DNA: TGTGCCATCAGTGATGGACTGTTGGGTCAGCCCCAGCATTTT
V gene: TRBV9; D gene: TRBD2; clone size: NA; J gene: TRBJ2-3; CDR3 protein: CASSSSAGGPGDTQYF; CDR3 DNA: TGTGCCAGCAGCTCCTCTGCGGGGGGGCCTGGAGATACGCAGTATTTT
V gene: TRBV10-1; D gene: NA; clone size: NA; J gene: TRBJ2-7; CDR3 protein: CASRGRLYEQYF; CDR3 DNA: TGCGCCAGCAGAGGGAGGTTATACGAGCAGTACTTT
V gene: TRBV7-9; D gene: NA; clone size: NA; J gene: TRBJ1-6; CDR3 protein: CASSLGSANSPLHF; CDR3 DNA: TGTGCCAGCAGCTTAGGGTCAGCGAATTCACCCCTCCACTTT
V gene: TRBV5-4; D gene: TRBD2; clone size: NA; J gene: TRBJ2-5; CDR3 protein: CASSLAASGTQYF; CDR3 DNA: TGTGCCAGCAGCTTGGCGGCTAGCGGGACCCAGTACTTC
V gene: TRBV7-3; D gene: NA; clone size: NA; J gene: TRBJ2-1; CDR3 protein: CASSQGGLGGREQFF; CDR3 DNA: TGTGCCAGCAGCCAGGGGGGACTGGGAGGTCGTGAGCAGTTCTTC
V gene: TRBV18; D gene: NA; clone size: NA; J gene: TRBJ1-2; CDR3 protein: CASSQFEGWDYGYTF; CDR3 DNA: TGTGCCAGCTCACAGTTCGAGGGATGGGACTATGGCTACACCTTC
V gene: TRBV18; D gene: NA; clone size: NA; J gene: TRBJ2-3; CDR3 protein: CASSPLAVAGATDTQYF; CDR3 DNA: TGTGCCAGCTCACCCCTGGCCGTTGCGGGGGCCACAGATACGCAGTATTTT
V gene: TRBV5-4; D gene: TRBD1; clone size: once; J gene: TRBJ2-5; CDR3 protein: CASSSDRDRAPSEQYF; CDR3 DNA: TGTGCCAGCAGCTCAGACCGGGACAGGGCCCCCTCGGAGCAGTACTTC
V gene: TRBV13; D gene: TRBD1; clone size: NA; J gene: TRBJ1-2; CDR3 protein: CASSLGTGKVGYTF; CDR3 DNA: TGTGCCAGCAGCTTGGGGACAGGGAAGGTCGGCTACACCTTC
V gene: TRBV18; D gene: NA; clone size: few; J gene: TRBJ2-7; CDR3 protein: CASSPGTLYEQYF; CDR3 DNA: TGTGCCAGCTCACCCGGGACACTTTACGAGCAGTACTTC
V gene: TRBV6-5; D gene: NA; clone size: few; J gene: TRBJ2-3; CDR3 protein: CASSYSASADTQYF; CDR3 DNA: TGTGCCAGCAGTTACTCCGCTAGCGCAGATACGCAGTATTTT
V gene: TRBV2; D gene: TRBD1; clone size: NA; J gene: TRBJ2-7; CDR3 protein: CASSPDRGRDEQYF; CDR3 DNA: TGTGCCAGCAGTCCCGACAGGGGGCGCGACGAGCAGTACTTC
V gene: TRBV27; D gene: TRBD1; clone size: NA; J gene: TRBJ1-3; CDR3 protein: CASSWAGGSGNTIYF; CDR3 DNA: TGTGCCAGCAGTTGGGCAGGGGGCTCTGGAAACACCATATATTTT
V gene: TRBV6-1; D gene: NA; clone size: NA; J gene: TRBJ1-2; CDR3 protein: CASSEGAGSDYGYTF; CDR3 DNA: TGTGCCAGCAGTGAAGGGGCAGGGTCGGACTATGGCTACACCTTC